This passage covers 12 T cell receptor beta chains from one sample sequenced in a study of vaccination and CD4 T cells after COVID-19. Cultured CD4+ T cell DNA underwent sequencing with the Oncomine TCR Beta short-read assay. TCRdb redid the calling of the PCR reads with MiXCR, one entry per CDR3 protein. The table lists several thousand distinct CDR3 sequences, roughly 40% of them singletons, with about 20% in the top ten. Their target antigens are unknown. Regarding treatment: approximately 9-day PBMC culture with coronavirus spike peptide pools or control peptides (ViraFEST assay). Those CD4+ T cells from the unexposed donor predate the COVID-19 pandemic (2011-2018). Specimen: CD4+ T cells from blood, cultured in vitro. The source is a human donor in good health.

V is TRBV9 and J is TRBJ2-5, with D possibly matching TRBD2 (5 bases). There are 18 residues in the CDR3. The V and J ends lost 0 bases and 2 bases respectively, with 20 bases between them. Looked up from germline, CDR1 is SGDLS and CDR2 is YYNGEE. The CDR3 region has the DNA TGTGCCAGCAGCGTAGGGGAGCTGACAAGGTTCGTGCAAGAGACCCAGTACTTC. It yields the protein CASSVGELTRFVQETQYF.

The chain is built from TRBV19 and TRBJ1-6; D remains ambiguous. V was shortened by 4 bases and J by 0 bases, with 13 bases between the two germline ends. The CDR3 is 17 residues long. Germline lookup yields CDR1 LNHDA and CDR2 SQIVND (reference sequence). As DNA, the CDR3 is TGTGCCAGTAGTACCCGGACGGGGAGCTCCTATAATTCACCCCTCCACTTT. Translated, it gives CASSTRTGSSYNSPLHF.

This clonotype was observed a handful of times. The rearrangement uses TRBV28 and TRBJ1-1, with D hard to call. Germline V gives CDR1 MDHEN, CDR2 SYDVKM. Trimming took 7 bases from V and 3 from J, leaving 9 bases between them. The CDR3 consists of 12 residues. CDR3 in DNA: TGTGCCAGCACTCCTTCGGACACTGAAGCTTTCTTT. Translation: CASTPSDTEAFF.

The CDR3 DNA reads TGTGCCAGCAGTTACTCTAGAGATACGCAGTATTTT. Amino acid sequence: CASSYSRDTQYF. This chain uses TRBV6-2 or TRBV6-3 with TRBJ2-3; D is unclear. The CDR3 runs 12 residues. Germline CDR1 and CDR2: MNHEY and SVGEGT. The germline V and J ends were trimmed by 0 bases and 5 bases, with 3 bases remaining between them.

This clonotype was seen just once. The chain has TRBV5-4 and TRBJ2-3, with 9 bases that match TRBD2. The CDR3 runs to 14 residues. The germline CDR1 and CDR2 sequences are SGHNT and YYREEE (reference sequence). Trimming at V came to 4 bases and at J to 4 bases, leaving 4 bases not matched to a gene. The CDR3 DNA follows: TGTGCCAGCAGCCCCTGGACTAGCGCAGATACGCAGTATTTT. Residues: CASSPWTSADTQYF.

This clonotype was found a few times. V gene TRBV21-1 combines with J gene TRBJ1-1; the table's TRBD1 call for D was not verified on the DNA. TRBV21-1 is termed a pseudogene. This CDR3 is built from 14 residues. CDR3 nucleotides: TGTGCCAGCAGCCCCCGACAGGCGGACACTGAAGCTTTCTTT. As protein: CASSPRQADTEAFF.

CDR3 in amino acids: CASSIDPKVDEQFF. The DNA of the CDR3 is TGTGCCAGTAGTATAGATCCTAAAGTCGATGAGCAGTTCTTC. The genes are TRBV19 and TRBJ2-1; D is uncertain. CDR1 and CDR2 (germline): LNHDA, SQIVND (reference sequence). CDR3 length: 14 amino acids. Trimming pared 0 bases from V and 8 bases from J, leaving 11 bases between.

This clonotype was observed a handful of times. This CDR3 reads CAAIGFTGVNGYTF. In DNA, the CDR3 is TGTGCCGCCATAGGATTTACAGGGGTGAATGGCTACACCTTC. This sequence joins TRBV28 and TRBJ1-2, with TRBD1 identical over 7 bases. J lost 6 bases, V lost 11 bases, and 15 bases had no gene match. The CDR3 totals 14 residues. Germline-derived CDR1 and CDR2 are MDHEN and SYDVKM.

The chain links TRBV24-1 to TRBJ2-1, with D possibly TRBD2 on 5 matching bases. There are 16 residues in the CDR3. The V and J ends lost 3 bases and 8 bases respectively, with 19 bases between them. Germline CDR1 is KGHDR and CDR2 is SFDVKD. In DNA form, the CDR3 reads TGTGCCACCAGTGATCCGGCAGCGGCACGAGGGCATGAGCAGTTCTTC. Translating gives CATSDPAAARGHEQFF.

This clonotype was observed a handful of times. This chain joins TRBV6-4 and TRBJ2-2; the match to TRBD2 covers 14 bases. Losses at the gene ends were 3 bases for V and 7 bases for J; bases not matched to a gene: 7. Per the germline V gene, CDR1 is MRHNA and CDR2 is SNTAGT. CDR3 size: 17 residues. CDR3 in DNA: TGTGCCAGCAGTGAAATGGGACTAGCGGGAGACATCGGGGAGCTGTTTTTT. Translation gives CASSEMGLAGDIGELFF.

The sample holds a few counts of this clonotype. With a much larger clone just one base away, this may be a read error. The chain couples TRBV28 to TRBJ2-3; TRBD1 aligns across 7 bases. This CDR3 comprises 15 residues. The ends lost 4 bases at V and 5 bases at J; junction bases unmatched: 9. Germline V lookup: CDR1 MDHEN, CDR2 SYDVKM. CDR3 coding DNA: TGTGCCAGCAGTTCCTCTGAGGGGGCGAGAGATACGCAGTATTTT. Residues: CASSSSEGARDTQYF.

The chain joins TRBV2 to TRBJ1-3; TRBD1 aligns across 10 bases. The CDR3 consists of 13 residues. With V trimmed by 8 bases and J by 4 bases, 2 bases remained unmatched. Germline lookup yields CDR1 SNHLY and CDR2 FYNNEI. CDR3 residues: CASGGQGGNTIYF. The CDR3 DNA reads TGTGCCAGCGGGGGACAGGGGGGAAACACCATATATTTT.